This T cell receptor (beta chain) comes out of a study of cytomegalovirus exposure and HLA in healthy donors. PCR used 60 Vbeta primers and 13 Jbeta primers. Profiled with immunoSEQ multiplex PCR; TCRdb holds only in-frame clones, not every one. The data contain roughly 110,000 clones, around 71% of them seen just once; the ten biggest clones take up roughly 0.79%. Germline V gene lookup returns CDR1 SGHRS and CDR2 YFSETQ. This CDR3 spans 15 amino acids. Trimming pared 4 bases from V and 6 bases from J, leaving 20 bases between. This TCR was sampled from a boy younger than 18 in good health and CMV-seronegative. The V and J genes are TRBV5-1 and TRBJ2-7, with D perhaps matching TRBD2 (6 bases). The sequenced material came from PBMCs. For the CDR3, the DNA is TGCGCCAGCAGCCTAGTGCGGGGCGCGACGTCCGAGCAGTACTTC. It yields the protein CASSLVRGATSEQYF. The variable domain in full, completed from reference TRBV5-1 and TRBJ2-7, reads KAGVTQTPRYLIKTRGQQVTLSCSPISGHRSVSWYQQTPGQGLQFLFEYFSETQRNKGNFPGRFSGRQFSNSRSEMNVSTLELGDSALYLCASSLVRGATSEQYFGPGTRLTVT.